Reported below is one T cell receptor (beta chain). Antigen: not known. The record originates from a study of T cell responses to AZD1222 COVID-19 vaccine. Profiling relied on immunoSEQ multiplex PCR, and the TCRdb table lists in-frame clones only, not all of them. The sample includes tens of thousands of clones, approximately 84% of them seen just once. Germline V lookup: CDR1 SGHRS, CDR2 YFSETQ. The CDR3 consists of 15 residues. J lost 2 bases, V lost 4 bases, and 4 bases had no gene match. Study findings and constraints: Repertoires in all cases were sampled only once the peak T cell response had passed.

The chain combines TRBV5-1 with TRBJ2-7, with 12 bases matching TRBD2. This clonotype was obtained from an adult in good health. The sequencing used peripheral blood, collected on day 0 of AZD1222 vaccination. CDR3 bases: TGCGCCAGCAGCCGGACTAGCGGGACTACCTACGAGCAGTACTTC. Its translation is CASSRTSGTTYEQYF.